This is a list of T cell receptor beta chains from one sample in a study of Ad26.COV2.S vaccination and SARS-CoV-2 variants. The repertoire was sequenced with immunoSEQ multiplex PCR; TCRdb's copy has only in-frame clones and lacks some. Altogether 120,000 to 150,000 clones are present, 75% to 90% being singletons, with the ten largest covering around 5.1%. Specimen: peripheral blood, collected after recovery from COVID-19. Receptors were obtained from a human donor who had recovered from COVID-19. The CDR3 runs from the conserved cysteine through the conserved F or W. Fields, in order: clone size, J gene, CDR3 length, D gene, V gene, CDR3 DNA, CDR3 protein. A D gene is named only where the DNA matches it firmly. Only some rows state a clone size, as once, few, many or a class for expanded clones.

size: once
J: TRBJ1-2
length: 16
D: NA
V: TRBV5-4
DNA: TGTGCCAGCAGCTTAGTCCCGGCGGGCTCCCTCTATGGCTACACCTTC
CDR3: CASSLVPAGSLYGYTF

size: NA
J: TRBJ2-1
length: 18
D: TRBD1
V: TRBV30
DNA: TGTGCCTGGAGGGGACAGGCCTCGACCGTTGCCGGGTACAATGAGCAGTTCTTC
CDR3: CAWRGQASTVAGYNEQFF

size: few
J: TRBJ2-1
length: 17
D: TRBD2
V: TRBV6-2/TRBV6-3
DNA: TGTGCCAGCAGTGTCCCCGGGGTAATCGCGGGGGGCGCTGAGCAGTTCTTC
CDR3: CASSVPGVIAGGAEQFF

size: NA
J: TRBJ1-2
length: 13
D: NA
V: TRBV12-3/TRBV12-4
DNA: TGTGCCAGCAGTGACAGGATTAACTATGGCTACACCTTC
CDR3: CASSDRINYGYTF

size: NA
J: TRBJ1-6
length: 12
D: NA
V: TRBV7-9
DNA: TGTGCCAGCAGCTGGGGGGATTCACCCCTCCACTTT
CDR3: CASSWGDSPLHF

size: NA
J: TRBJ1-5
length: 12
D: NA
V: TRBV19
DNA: TGTGCCAGTAGTAAGGGCAATCAGCCCCAGCATTTT
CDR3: CASSKGNQPQHF

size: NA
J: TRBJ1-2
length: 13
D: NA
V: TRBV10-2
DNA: TGCGCCAGCAGTGAGTCGAAAGACTATGGCTACACCTTC
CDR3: CASSESKDYGYTF

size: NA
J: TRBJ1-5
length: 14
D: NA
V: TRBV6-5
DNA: TGTGCCAGCAGTTACAGGGGACTGAATCAGCCCCAGCATTTT
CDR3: CASSYRGLNQPQHF

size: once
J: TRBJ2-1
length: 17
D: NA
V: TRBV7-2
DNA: TGTGCCAGCAGCACCACTCGGACGGGGAGCTCCTACAATGAGCAGTTCTTC
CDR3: CASSTTRTGSSYNEQFF

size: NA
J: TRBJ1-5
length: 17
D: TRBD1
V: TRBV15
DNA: TGTGCCACCAGCAGAGACTTAACCTGGACAGGGGGACAGCCCCAGCATTTT
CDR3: CATSRDLTWTGGQPQHF

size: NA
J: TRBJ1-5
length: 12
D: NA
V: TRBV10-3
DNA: TGTGCCATCAGTGAGGGGCGGGAGCCCCAGCATTTT
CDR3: CAISEGREPQHF

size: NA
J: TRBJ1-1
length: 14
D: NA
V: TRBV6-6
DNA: TGTGCCAGCAGTTCCCAGCCCATGAACACTGAAGCTTTCTTT
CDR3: CASSSQPMNTEAFF

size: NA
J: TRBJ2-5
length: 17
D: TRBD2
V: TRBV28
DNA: TGTGCCAGCAGTTCTTGGGCGGGACTAGCGGGGAGAGAGACCCAGTACTTC
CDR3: CASSSWAGLAGRETQYF

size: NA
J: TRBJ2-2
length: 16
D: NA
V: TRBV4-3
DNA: TGCGCCAGCAGCCAATTCGGGGAAGAGGGGACCGGGGAGCTGTTTTTT
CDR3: CASSQFGEEGTGELFF

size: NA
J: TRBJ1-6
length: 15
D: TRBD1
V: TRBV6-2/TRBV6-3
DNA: TGTGCCAGCAGTTACTCAATAACAGGGGTGTCACCCCTCCACTTT
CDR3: CASSYSITGVSPLHF

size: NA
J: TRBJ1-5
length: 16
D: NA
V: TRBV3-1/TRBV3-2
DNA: TGTGCCAACCCTCGGCAGGGGACATATAGCAATCAGCCCCAGCATTTT
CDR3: CANPRQGTYSNQPQHF

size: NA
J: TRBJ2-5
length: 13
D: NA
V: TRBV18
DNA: TGTGCCAGCTCACAGGACCCTGGGGAGACCCAGTACTTC
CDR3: CASSQDPGETQYF

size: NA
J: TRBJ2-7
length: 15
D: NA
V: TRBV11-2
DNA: TGTGCCAGCAGCTTCTTCACGGGGAGCTCCTACGAGCAGTACTTC
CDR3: CASSFFTGSSYEQYF

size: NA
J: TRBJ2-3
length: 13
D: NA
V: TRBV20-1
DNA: TGCAGTGCTAGTCGGACCTTCACAGATACGCAGTATTTT
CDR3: CSASRTFTDTQYF

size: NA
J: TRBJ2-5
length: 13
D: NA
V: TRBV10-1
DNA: TGCGCCAGCAGTGAGAACTACCAAGAGACCCAGTACTTC
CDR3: CASSENYQETQYF

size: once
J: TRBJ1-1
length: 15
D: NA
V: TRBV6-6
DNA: TGTGCCAGCAGTTTTGGGGAGGGGATGAACACTGAAGCTTTCTTT
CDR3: CASSFGEGMNTEAFF

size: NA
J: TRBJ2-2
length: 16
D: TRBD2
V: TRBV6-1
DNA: TGTGCCAGCAGTGAAAGTCGGACTAGCGTTACCGGGGAGCTGTTTTTT
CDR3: CASSESRTSVTGELFF

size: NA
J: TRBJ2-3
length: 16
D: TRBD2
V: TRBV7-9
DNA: TGTGCCAGCAGCTTATGGGGACTAGTAGAGGCAGATACGCAGTATTTT
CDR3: CASSLWGLVEADTQYF

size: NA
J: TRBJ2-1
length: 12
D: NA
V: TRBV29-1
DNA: TGCAGCGTTTGGGGGCCACCGGATGAGCAGTTCTTC
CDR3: CSVWGPPDEQFF

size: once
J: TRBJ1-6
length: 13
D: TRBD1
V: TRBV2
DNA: TGTGCCAGCAGTCATACCCAGGGACAGGCGGTGTGTTTT
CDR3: CASSHTQGQAVCF

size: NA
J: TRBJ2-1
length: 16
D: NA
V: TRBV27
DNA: TGTGCCAGCAGTTTATCGGGCCCGGGCGTGGTGAATGAGCAGTTCTTC
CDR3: CASSLSGPGVVNEQFF

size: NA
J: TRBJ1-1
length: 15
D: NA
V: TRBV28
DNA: TGTGCCAGCAGTTTATCCGGGGGCGCGGAGACTGAAGCTTTCTTT
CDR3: CASSLSGGAETEAFF

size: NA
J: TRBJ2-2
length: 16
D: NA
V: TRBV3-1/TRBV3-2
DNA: TGTGCCAGCAGCCAAGTCCCCAGGGTAGAAACCGGGGAGCTGTTTTTT
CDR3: CASSQVPRVETGELFF

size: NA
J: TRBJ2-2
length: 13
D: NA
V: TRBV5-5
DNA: TGTGCCAGCAGCTTGGAGCTTACCGGGGAGCTGTTTTTT
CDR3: CASSLELTGELFF

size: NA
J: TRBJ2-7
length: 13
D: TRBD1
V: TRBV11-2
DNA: TGTGCCAGCAGCTGGGGGACAGGGTTCGAGCAGTACTTC
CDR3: CASSWGTGFEQYF

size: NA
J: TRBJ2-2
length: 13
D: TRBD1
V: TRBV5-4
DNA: TGTGCTACCGGGACAGCGAACACCGGGGAGCTGTTTTTT
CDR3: CATGTANTGELFF

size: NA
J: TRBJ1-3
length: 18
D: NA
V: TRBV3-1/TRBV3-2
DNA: TGTGCCAGCAGCCAAGGACTGGGGGGATGGAGCTCTGGAAACACCATATATTTT
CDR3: CASSQGLGGWSSGNTIYF

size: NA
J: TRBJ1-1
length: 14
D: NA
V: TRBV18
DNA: TGTGCCAGCTCACTCGCTGACAGAGCAGACCAAGCTTTCTTT
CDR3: CASSLADRADQAFF

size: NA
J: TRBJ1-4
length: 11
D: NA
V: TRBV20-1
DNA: TGCAGTGCGAAGTGGGCCGAAAAACTGTTTTTT
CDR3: CSAKWAEKLFF

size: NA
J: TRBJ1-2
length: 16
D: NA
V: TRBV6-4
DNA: TGTGCCAGCAGTCCGGGGGGGGTTAACAGAGACTATGGCTACACCTTC
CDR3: CASSPGGVNRDYGYTF

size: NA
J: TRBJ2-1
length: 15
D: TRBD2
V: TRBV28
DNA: TGTGCCAGCAGCCCGACTAGCGGGGGTGGGAATGAGCAGTTCTTC
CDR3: CASSPTSGGGNEQFF

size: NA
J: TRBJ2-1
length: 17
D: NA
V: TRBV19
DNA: TGTGCCAGTAGTAGGGCCGGGGGAAGGAGCTCCTACAATGAGCAGTTCTTC
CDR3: CASSRAGGRSSYNEQFF

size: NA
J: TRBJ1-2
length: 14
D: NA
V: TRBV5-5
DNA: TGTGCCAGCAGCTTACCTACAGAGTCCAAGGCCCTCACCTTC
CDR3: CASSLPTESKALTF

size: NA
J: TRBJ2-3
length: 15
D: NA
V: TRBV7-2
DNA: TGTGCCAGCGGCACTTCGGCAGGGAGCACAGATACGCAGTATTTT
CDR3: CASGTSAGSTDTQYF

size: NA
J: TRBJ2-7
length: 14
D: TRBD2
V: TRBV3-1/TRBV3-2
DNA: TGTGCCAGCAGCAATAGCCGGGGGGTATACGAGCAGTACTTC
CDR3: CASSNSRGVYEQYF

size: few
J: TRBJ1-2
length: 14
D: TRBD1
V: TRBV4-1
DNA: TGCGCCAGCAGCCACCCAGGAGGGACAGATGGCTACACCTTC
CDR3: CASSHPGGTDGYTF

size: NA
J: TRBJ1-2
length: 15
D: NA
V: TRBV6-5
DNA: TGTGCCAGCACCCGCGAGGGGGGGCGAGAATATGGCTACACCTTC
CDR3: CASTREGGREYGYTF

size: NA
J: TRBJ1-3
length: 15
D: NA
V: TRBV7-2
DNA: TGTGCCAGCAGCTCATACCGGGACTCTGGAAACACCATATATTTT
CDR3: CASSSYRDSGNTIYF

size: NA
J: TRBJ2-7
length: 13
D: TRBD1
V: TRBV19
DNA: TGTGCCAGCCGGGACAGGGGCACCTACGAGCAGTACTTC
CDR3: CASRDRGTYEQYF

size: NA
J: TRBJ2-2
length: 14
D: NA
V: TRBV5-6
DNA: TGTGCCAGCACCTTAACCAGAATCACCGGGGAGCTGTTTTTT
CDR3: CASTLTRITGELFF

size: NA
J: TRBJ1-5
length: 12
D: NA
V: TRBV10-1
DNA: TGCGCCAGCAGTTCGACGGGGCAGCCCCAGCATTTT
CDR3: CASSSTGQPQHF

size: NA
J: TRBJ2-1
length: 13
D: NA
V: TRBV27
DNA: TGTGCCAGCAGTCGAGAACCCTACAATGAGCAGTTCTTC
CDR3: CASSREPYNEQFF

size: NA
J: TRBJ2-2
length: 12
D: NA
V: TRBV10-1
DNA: TGCGCCAGCGGAGAAGGCGCCGGGGAGCTGTTTTTT
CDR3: CASGEGAGELFF

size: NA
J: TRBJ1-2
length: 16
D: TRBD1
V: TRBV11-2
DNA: TGTGCCAGCAGCTTAGGGGGACAGGACCCCCTTTGGGGCTACACCTTC
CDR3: CASSLGGQDPLWGYTF